Each of the 21 T cell receptor beta chains below was sequenced from the same sample in a study of early T cells in non-severe SARS-CoV-2 infection. TCRdb fed the 5' RACE reads into MiXCR, producing one record per CDR3 protein. The sample includes nearly 60,000 distinct CDR3 sequences, 10% to 15% seen only once; the top ten take approximately 10%. The sequenced sample consisted of whole blood. These receptors all come from an adult who was a healthcare worker with PCR-confirmed SARS-CoV-2 infection or an uninfected control (not recorded which).

This clonotype was detected once. A read error may be the cause here, since a much bigger clone is one base away. V usage is TRBV2 and J usage is TRBJ1-6; 7 nucleotides agree with TRBD1. The CDR3 is 13 amino acids. CDR1 is SNHLY, CDR2 FYNNEI, per germline. The CDR3 DNA follows: TGTGCTACATCGACAGGGTTTAATTCACTCCTCCACTTT. This codes for CATSTGFNSLLHF.

The chain uses TRBV9 and TRBJ2-7, with TRBD1 matching over 12 bases. Germline V lookup: CDR1 SGDLS, CDR2 YYNGEE. J lost 6 bases, V lost 0 bases, and 7 bases had no gene match. The CDR3 consists of 16 residues. The CDR3 spells CASSVGEGQGAPEQYF. The CDR3 DNA sequence: TGTGCCAGCAGCGTAGGGGAGGGACAGGGGGCCCCCGAGCAGTACTTC.

To note about this clonotype: A clone one base away is much larger, so this may be a read error. V is TRBV20-1 and J is TRBJ2-3; 7 bases map to TRBD2. Germline V gives CDR1 DFQATT, CDR2 SNEGSKA (reference sequence). The CDR3 runs 15 residues. The CDR3 DNA sequence: TGCAGTGCTAGAGATCGGGGCGGGAGCACAGATACGCAGTGTTTT. This translates into CSARDRGGSTDTQCF.

There are many counts of this clonotype. The chain carries TRBV12-3 or TRBV12-4 and TRBJ2-5, with TRBD1 identical over 7 bases. The CDR3 is 14 amino acids. V lost 6 bases, J lost 5 bases, and 9 bases stayed unmatched. The CDR3 region has the DNA TGTGCCAGCAGCCGCGACAGGGTGGGGGAGACCCAGTACTTC. Amino acid sequence: CASSRDRVGETQYF.

There are a few counts of this clonotype. The genes are TRBV9 and TRBJ2-5; 15 bases map to TRBD2. CDR3 length: 17 residues. V lost 0 bases, J lost 5 bases, and 5 bases stayed unmatched. Looked up from germline, CDR1 is SGDLS and CDR2 is YYNGEE. The CDR3 loop reads CASSVGGLAGGGETQYF. CDR3 nucleotides: TGTGCCAGCAGCGTAGGGGGACTAGCGGGAGGTGGGGAGACCCAGTACTTC.

The chain uses TRBV7-8 and TRBJ2-7; 9 bases match TRBD2. Germline V gives CDR1 SGHVS, CDR2 FQNEAQ. CDR3 length: 16 residues. The ends lost 1 base at V and 6 bases at J; junction bases unmatched: 10. DNA of the CDR3: TGTGCCAGCAGCTTAGAAAGCGGGGGGTGGATGGGCGAGCAGTACTTC. Amino acids: CASSLESGGWMGEQYF.

The chain recombines TRBV6-5 with TRBJ2-1, with D unresolved. V dropped 7 bases and J dropped 7 bases, with 20 bases sitting between them. CDR1 MNHEY and CDR2 SVGAGI come from the germline V gene. The length of the CDR3 is 15 residues. CDR3 in amino acids: CASTKGQVQSNEQFF. DNA for the CDR3: TGTGCCAGCACCAAAGGTCAGGTTCAATCGAATGAGCAGTTCTTC.

This rearrangement joins TRBV4-2 to TRBJ2-1; 8 bases agree with TRBD2. This CDR3 spans 15 amino acids. The ends lost 0 bases at V and 8 bases at J; junction bases unmatched: 6. The V gene's germline CDR1 is LGHNA and CDR2 YNFKEQ. This chain's CDR3 is CASSQESGGSDEQFF. The CDR3 DNA reads as TGTGCCAGCAGCCAAGAGTCGGGGGGGTCCGATGAGCAGTTCTTC.

CDR3: CASIPGVRDTQYF. The CDR3 DNA reads as TGCGCCAGCATACCGGGAGTGAGAGATACGCAGTATTTT. V gene TRBV10-2 combines with J gene TRBJ2-3; the D gene is possibly TRBD2 (6 bases). The length of the CDR3 is 13 residues. Per germline, CDR1 WSHSY and CDR2 SAAADI. Trimming shortened V by 7 bases and J by 5 bases, and 13 bases separated the two germline ends.

The table lists this clonotype with many counts. The V and J genes are TRBV19 and TRBJ1-2; TRBD1 matches 7 bases. V trimming: 1 base; J trimming: 4 bases; junction bases outside the gene matches: 3. Looked up from germline, CDR1 is LNHDA and CDR2 is SQIVND (reference sequence). There are 14 residues in the CDR3. In DNA, the CDR3 is TGTGCCAGTAGTATAGTAGGGGACAGCTATGGCTACACCTTC. Translation: CASSIVGDSYGYTF.

This clonotype was detected ten times or more. V gene TRBV19 combines with J gene TRBJ2-7; 11 nucleotides agree with TRBD1. The CDR3 is 15 residues long. CDR1 is LNHDA and CDR2 is SQIVND in the germline V gene (reference sequence). The V segment lost 4 bases and the J segment 4 bases; nucleotides outside the gene matches: 6. CDR3 DNA: TGTGCCAGTAGTACCGGACAGGGGGCAGGATACGAGCAGTACTTC. Translation gives CASSTGQGAGYEQYF.

This clonotype was seen more than once but under ten times. The chain combines TRBV6-2 or TRBV6-3 with TRBJ2-3; 8 bases are a match to TRBD1. Germline CDR1 is MNHEY and CDR2 is SVGEGT. The CDR3 consists of 18 residues. V lost 0 bases and J lost 1; bases outside the gene matches: 9. CDR3 protein: CASSYSRGQGAGTDTQYF. The CDR3 DNA sequence: TGTGCCAGCAGTTACTCTAGGGGGCAGGGGGCTGGCACAGATACGCAGTATTTT.

The chain joins TRBV7-2 to TRBJ2-1, with 12 bases identical to TRBD2. The CDR3 extends over 19 amino acids. Losses at the gene ends were 2 bases for V and 0 bases for J; bases not matched to a gene: 8. Germline V gene data show CDR1 as SGHTA and CDR2 as FQGNSA. In nucleotides, the CDR3 is TGTGCCAGCAGCTTAATCTCTAGCGGGAGGGCCCGCTCCTACAATGAGCAGTTCTTC. Translating gives CASSLISSGRARSYNEQFF.

This clonotype was observed at least ten times. J is TRBJ2-2 and V is TRBV20-1; 12 bases line up with TRBD1. CDR3 length equals 19 residues. The germline V gene encodes CDR1 DFQATT and CDR2 SNEGSKA (reference sequence). J lost 0 bases, V lost 0 bases, and 8 bases had no gene match. In DNA, the CDR3 is TGCAGTGCTAGAGATGGTCTCGGGACAGGGGGCACGAACACCGGGGAGCTGTTTTTT. Translating gives CSARDGLGTGGTNTGELFF.

The chain has TRBV11-1 and TRBJ2-1; 8 bases line up with TRBD1. CDR1 is SGHAT and CDR2 is FQDESV in the germline V gene (reference sequence). V shed 8 bases and J 8 bases; nucleotides not matched to a gene: 14. This CDR3 has 15 amino acids. The CDR3 sequence is CASGQGPNESDEQFF. The CDR3 DNA reads TGTGCCAGCGGACAGGGACCCAACGAGTCTGATGAGCAGTTCTTC.

The table lists this clonotype with many counts. V is TRBV21-1 and J is TRBJ1-3; TRBD1, the table's D call, lacks a check against the DNA. TRBV21-1 is reported as a pseudogene. This CDR3 contains 16 residues. The DNA of the CDR3 is TGTGCCAGCAGCAAAAGGACAGGGCTTCCAGCCGAGGCCATATATTTT. It specifies CASSKRTGLPAEAIYF.

This clonotype was detected only a few times. J is TRBJ1-5 and V is TRBV18, with no clear D. The germline gives CDR1 KGHSH, CDR2 LQKENI. CDR3 size: 14 residues. Trimming took off 3 bases at V and 0 bases at J, with 6 bases between the two ends. The CDR3 coding sequence is TGTGCCAGCTCACCGGCGGATAGCAATCAGCCCCAGCATTTT. Translated: CASSPADSNQPQHF.

In regard to this clonotype: A read error may be the cause here, since a much bigger clone is one base away. The rearrangement uses TRBV29-1 and TRBJ2-1, with 9 bases identical to TRBD2. The CDR3 length is 12 residues. CDR1 and CDR2 from the germline V gene are SQVTM and ANQGSEA. V lost 5 bases and J lost 12; bases outside the gene matches: 8. CDR3 protein: CSVLAGAGVQFF. The CDR3 DNA reads TGCAGCGTTTTAGCGGGAGCCGGTGTGCAGTTCTTC.

This clonotype was seen a handful of times. J is TRBJ2-2 and V is TRBV20-1, with 9 bases matching TRBD2. The CDR3 covers 15 residues. Losses at the gene ends were 7 bases for V and 8 bases for J; bases not matched to a gene: 14. Germline CDR1 reads DFQATT; CDR2 reads SNEGSKA (reference sequence). The CDR3 DNA reads as TGCAGTGTCAGAGGAGGCGGGAGGGGAGAAGGGGAGCTGTTTTTT. It is translated as CSVRGGGRGEGELFF.

Many counts were recorded for this clonotype. The chain recombines TRBV2 with TRBJ2-5, with D hard to call. This CDR3 has 14 amino acids. The germline V gene has CDR1 SNHLY and CDR2 FYNNEI. V lost 5 bases and J lost 2, with 12 bases in between. CDR3 amino acids: CASSMSYRQETQYF. CDR3 bases: TGTGCCAGCAGTATGAGTTATCGACAAGAGACCCAGTACTTC.

A note on this clonotype: One end of the junction is discordant with germline, which a read error may explain. This chain uses TRBV12-3 or TRBV12-4 with TRBJ1-1; unclear D gene. There are 14 residues in the CDR3. The CDR3 DNA follows: TGTGCCGGCAGTTTTGTAGCAGAAGGCACTGAAGCTTTCTTT. Translated, it gives CAGSFVAEGTEAFF.